Below, 23 T cell receptor beta chains from the same sample are listed, as sequenced in a study of T-cell memory formation after mild COVID-19. In TCRdb, the 5' RACE reads were re-called with MiXCR into one record per CDR3 protein. The sample carries 200,000 to 250,000 distinct CDR3 sequences, 15% to 20% recorded once. The sample comprised PBMCs or a T cell subset sorted from them (not recorded which). These receptors all come from a young man who had mild COVID-19 (a few samples of this study predate the infection). Cell type and time point are not known.

This clonotype was counted a few times. V usage is TRBV7-2 and J usage is TRBJ1-1; TRBD1 agrees at 9 bases. This CDR3 is built from 14 residues. The germline CDR1 and CDR2 sequences are SGHTA and FQGNSA. J lost 5 bases, V lost 6 bases, and 7 bases had no gene match. CDR3 in DNA: TGTGCCAGCAGGACCGGGACAGGGCTTACTGAAGCTTTCTTT. This encodes CASRTGTGLTEAFF.

This clonotype appeared a few times. This chain uses TRBV5-1 with TRBJ2-2; D may be TRBD1 (6 bases). Deletions cut 7 bases from V and 3 bases from J, with 25 bases between. Germline loops: CDR1 SGHRS, CDR2 YFSETQ. There are 18 residues in the CDR3. The CDR3 DNA follows: TGCGCCAGCTCCTCAGTTCCAGAGACAGGATTTTACACCGGGGAGCTGTTTTTT. As protein: CASSSVPETGFYTGELFF.

This clonotype was observed a handful of times. The chain has TRBV12-3 or TRBV12-4 and TRBJ2-3; 10 positions agree with TRBD2. This CDR3 contains 16 residues. V shed 6 bases and J 0 bases; nucleotides not matched to a gene: 6. The CDR3 DNA is TGTGCCAGCAGCATAGCGGGGGGATATAGCACAGATACGCAGTATTTT. Protein: CASSIAGGYSTDTQYF.

The V and J genes are TRBV7-2 and TRBJ2-7, with 15 bases aligning to TRBD2. The V gene's germline CDR1 is SGHTA and CDR2 FQGNSA. With 5 bases clipped from V and 7 bases from J, the junction kept 9 bases outside the gene matches. CDR3 size: 16 residues. The CDR3 protein is CASSDGGTSGGREQYF. DNA of the CDR3: TGTGCCAGCAGCGACGGAGGGACTAGCGGGGGGAGGGAGCAGTACTTC.

The genes are TRBV12-3 or TRBV12-4 and TRBJ2-3; a weak D match, TRBD1 (5 bases). V dropped 5 bases and J dropped 5 bases, with 11 bases sitting between them. The CDR3 is made up of 13 amino acids. The CDR3 here is CASSQHQGDTQYF. The DNA of the CDR3 is TGTGCCAGCAGTCAACATCAGGGAGATACGCAGTATTTT.

This clonotype was picked up a small number of times. The chain couples TRBV24-1 to TRBJ2-3; 13 bases line up with TRBD2. The J segment lost 3 bases and the V segment lost 3 bases, leaving 2 bases of the junction unmatched. Per germline, CDR1 KGHDR and CDR2 SFDVKD. This CDR3 contains 16 residues. CDR3 loop: CATSDRTSGGTDTQYF. Written as DNA, the CDR3 is TGTGCCACCAGTGATAGGACTAGCGGGGGAACAGATACGCAGTATTTT.

The CDR3 bases are TGCAGTGCTGGGCGAGGGACAGCCCGATACGAGCAGTACTTC. Translation gives CSAGRGTARYEQYF. The chain recombines TRBV20-1 with TRBJ2-7; 7 bases fit TRBD1. Per germline, CDR1 DFQATT and CDR2 SNEGSKA (reference sequence). There are 14 residues in the CDR3. V dropped 5 bases and J dropped 4; count of bases not matched to a gene: 11.

The J gene is TRBJ2-3, the V gene TRBV30; a weak D match, TRBD1 (6 bases). The CDR3 contains 16 residues. CDR1 and CDR2 (germline): GTSNPN, SVGIG (reference sequence). V was cut by 0 bases and J by 1 base, with 14 bases left in between. CDR3 protein: CAWSVPGAGGTDTQYF. The CDR3, as DNA: TGTGCCTGGAGTGTACCTGGGGCAGGGGGCACAGATACGCAGTATTTT.

The chain employs TRBV18 and TRBJ1-2; 8 bases are a match to TRBD1. Germline V gene data show CDR1 as KGHSH and CDR2 as LQKENI. The CDR3 is 15 amino acids. V lost 2 bases to trimming and J lost 5 bases; unmatched junction nucleotides: 7. The chain's CDR3 is CASSPTGQGTYGYTF. The CDR3 region has the DNA TGTGCCAGCTCACCAACCGGACAGGGAACTTATGGCTACACCTTC.

This clonotype appeared many times. The genes are TRBV11-3 and TRBJ2-3; no firm D call. Germline loops: CDR1 SGHNT, CDR2 YENEEA. Trimming left V 4 bases short and J 6 bases short, with 8 bases between. The CDR3 is made up of 12 amino acids. The CDR3 DNA sequence: TGTGCCAGCAGCTCCCTGGGCGATACGCAGTATTTT. The encoded protein is CASSSLGDTQYF.

This clonotype occurred a few times. The genes are TRBV28 and TRBJ1-1; 9 positions match TRBD1. The CDR3 is made up of 12 amino acids. Germline CDR1 reads MDHEN; CDR2 reads SYDVKM. The ends lost 6 bases at V and 10 bases at J; junction bases unmatched: 6. CDR3 loop: CASSHRGLLAFF. The CDR3 DNA reads as TGTGCCAGCAGCCACAGGGGGCTATTAGCTTTCTTT.

This clonotype has only a few counts. This chain uses TRBV7-2 with TRBJ1-4, with D maybe TRBD1 (5 bases). This CDR3 contains 16 residues. Between the trimmed V and J ends, which lost 1 base and 7 bases, there was a span of 16 bases. Germline V CDR1 and CDR2: SGHTA, FQGNSA. This chain's CDR3 is CASSLGQPLQSEKLFF. CDR3 nucleotides: TGTGCCAGCAGCTTAGGACAGCCCTTACAGAGTGAAAAACTGTTTTTT.

This clonotype was counted between two and nine times. CDR3 in amino acids: CSAREYGGANTGELFF. The DNA for the CDR3 is TGCAGTGCTAGGGAGTATGGGGGAGCGAACACCGGGGAGCTGTTTTTT. This chain connects TRBV20-1 to TRBJ2-2; D could derive from TRBD1 or TRBD2 (5 bases each). V gave up 3 bases and J gave up 0 bases, with 14 bases separating them. CDR3 size: 16 residues. Germline CDR1 and CDR2: DFQATT and SNEGSKA (reference sequence).

The table lists this clonotype with a few counts. The V gene is TRBV4-3, the J gene TRBJ2-3; 7 positions match TRBD2. Germline V gene data show CDR1 as LGHNA and CDR2 as YSLEER. The V and J ends lost 2 bases and 0 bases, in that order; junction bases with no gene match: 5. The CDR3 consists of 16 residues. In nucleotides, the CDR3 is TGCGCCAGCAGCCAATCCGGGAGGCCTAGCACAGATACGCAGTATTTT. Its protein is CASSQSGRPSTDTQYF.

This chain connects TRBV7-3 to TRBJ2-1; TRBD1 matches 10 bases. CDR3 length: 15 amino acids. Germline values: CDR1 SGHTA, CDR2 FQGTGA. V trimming: 4 bases; J trimming: 6 bases; junction bases outside the gene matches: 6. Here the CDR3 DNA reads TGTGCCAGCAGCTCGACAGGGGGCCAGGCCAATGAGCAGTTCTTC. Protein: CASSSTGGQANEQFF.

This clonotype was observed at least ten times. The V and J genes are TRBV6-5 and TRBJ1-3, with D unresolved. Germline V gives CDR1 MNHEY, CDR2 SVGAGI. V lost 3 bases, J lost 4 bases, and 7 bases lay in between. CDR3 length: 13 amino acids. CDR3 sequence: CASSYNPGNTIYF. The CDR3, as DNA: TGTGCCAGCAGTTATAACCCAGGAAACACCATATATTTT.

This clonotype occurred a few times. This chain connects TRBV5-4 to TRBJ1-1; D is uncertain. V was shortened by 2 bases and J by 5 bases, with 10 bases between the two germline ends. Germline V CDR1 and CDR2: SGHNT, YYREEE (reference sequence). CDR3 length: 13 residues. The CDR3 DNA sequence: TGTGCCAGCAGCTTTGATGCGGAGACTGAAGCTTTCTTT. This sequence encodes CASSFDAETEAFF.

V usage is TRBV12-3 or TRBV12-4 and J usage is TRBJ2-5, with TRBD1 matching over 9 bases. After removal of 2 bases from V and 8 bases from J, the junction contained 9 bases not matched to a gene. CDR3 length: 15 residues. CDR3 DNA: TGTGCCAGCAGTTTACACGGACAGGGGATAGCTACCCAGTACTTC. It yields the protein CASSLHGQGIATQYF.

This chain joins TRBV20-1 and TRBJ1-1, with D unresolved. The CDR3 loop spans 14 amino acids. Germline CDR1 is DFQATT and CDR2 is SNEGSKA (reference sequence). Trimming stripped 0 bases from V and 2 bases from J, with 10 bases between. CDR3 sequence reads: CSARDRAGNTEAFF. The DNA for the CDR3 is TGCAGTGCTAGAGATCGGGCAGGCAACACTGAAGCTTTCTTT.

This clonotype was seen repeatedly, ten times or more. This chain uses TRBV5-1 with TRBJ2-3; 7 positions match TRBD1. CDR3 length: 14 residues. The ends lost 3 bases at V and 4 bases at J; junction bases unmatched: 5. Germline CDR1 reads SGHRS; CDR2 reads YFSETQ. The CDR3 nucleotides read TGCGCCAGCAGCTCCGGACAGGTGTCAGATACGCAGTATTTT. Encoded protein: CASSSGQVSDTQYF. Drawing the rest from reference TRBV5-1 and TRBJ2-3, the complete variable domain is KAGVTQTPRYLIKTRGQQVTLSCSPISGHRSVSWYQQTPGQGLQFLFEYFSETQRNKGNFPGRFSGRQFSNSRSEMNVSTLELGDSALYLCASSSGQVSDTQYFGPGTRLTVL.

This clonotype occurred a few times. One junction end does not reproduce the germline sequence, and a read error may be involved. V usage is TRBV2 and J usage is TRBJ2-1, with 8 bases matching TRBD1. Germline V gene lookup returns CDR1 SNHLY and CDR2 FYNNEI. This CDR3 region has 11 residues. CDR3 DNA sequence: TGTGCCAGCAGCCAGGGGGCTGAGGAGTTCTTC. This translates into CASSQGAEEFF.

The chain couples TRBV12-3 or TRBV12-4 to TRBJ2-3, with a possible D match to TRBD2 (5 bases). V shed 6 bases and J shed 1 base, with 11 bases lying between them. The CDR3 length is 14 residues. The CDR3 DNA reads TGTGCCAGCAGCTGGACTGCAGGCACAGATACGCAGTATTTT. Protein product: CASSWTAGTDTQYF.

V and J are TRBV6-6 and TRBJ2-1; TRBD2 might be the D (6 bases). This CDR3 contains 18 residues. Germline V gene sequence: CDR1 MNHNY, CDR2 SVGAGI (reference sequence). Trimming cost V 0 bases and J 2 bases, with 17 bases left between them. The CDR3 DNA sequence: TGTGCCAGCAGTTACTCCCTTGGGGGGACCCCGACCTACAATGAGCAGTTCTTC. Amino acid sequence: CASSYSLGGTPTYNEQFF.